This T cell receptor beta chain was sequenced during a study of neoadjuvant anti-PD-1 for oral cavity cancer. Some clones are missing from TCRdb's copy, which holds only in-frame ones; the method was immunoSEQ multiplex PCR. The data show around 13,000 clones, with 76% seen just once and around 2.4% held by the top ten. The CDR3 consists of 14 residues. After removal of 6 bases from V and 5 bases from J, the junction contained 7 bases not matched to a gene. Germline CDR1 reads MNHNS; CDR2 reads SASEGT. Time point given: after neoadjuvant nivolumab, at surgical resection. Analysis of PBMCs was direct, with no culture step.

This TCR came from a person aged 35 to 85 with oral cavity squamous cell carcinoma. The sequences come from PBMCs, collected after nivolumab (anti-PD-1) treatment. The chain links TRBV6-1 to TRBJ2-7; 10 bases line up with TRBD1. CDR3: CASRAGTGAHEQYF. For the CDR3, the DNA is TGTGCCAGCAGAGCCGGGACAGGGGCACACGAGCAGTACTTC.